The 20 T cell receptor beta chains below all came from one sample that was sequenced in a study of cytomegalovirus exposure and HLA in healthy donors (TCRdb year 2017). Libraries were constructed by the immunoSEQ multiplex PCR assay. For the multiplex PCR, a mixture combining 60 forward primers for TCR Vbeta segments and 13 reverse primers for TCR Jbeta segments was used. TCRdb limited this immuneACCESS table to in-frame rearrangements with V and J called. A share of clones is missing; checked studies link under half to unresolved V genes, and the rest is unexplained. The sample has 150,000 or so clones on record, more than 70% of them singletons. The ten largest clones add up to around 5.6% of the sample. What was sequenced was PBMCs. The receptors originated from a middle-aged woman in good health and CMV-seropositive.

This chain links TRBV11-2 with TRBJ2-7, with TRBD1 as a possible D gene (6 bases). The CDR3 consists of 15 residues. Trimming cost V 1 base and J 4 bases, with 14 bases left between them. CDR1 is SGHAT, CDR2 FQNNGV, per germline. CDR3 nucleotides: TGTGCCAGCAGCTTAGGATTGGGGACAAATTACGAGCAGTACTTC. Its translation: CASSLGLGTNYEQYF.

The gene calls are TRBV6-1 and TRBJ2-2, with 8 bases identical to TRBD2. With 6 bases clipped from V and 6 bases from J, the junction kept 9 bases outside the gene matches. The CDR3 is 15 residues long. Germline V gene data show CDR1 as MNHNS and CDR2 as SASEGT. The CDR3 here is CASRRLAGPAGELFF. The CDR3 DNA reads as TGTGCCAGCAGGAGATTAGCGGGACCGGCCGGGGAGCTGTTTTTT.

The CDR3 sequence is CSASLAGGPYF. The CDR3 DNA reads TGCAGTGCATCGCTCGCGGGAGGGCCGTATTTT. The chain employs TRBV20-1 and TRBJ2-3; 9 nucleotides agree with TRBD2. V trimming: 6 bases; J trimming: 14 bases; junction bases outside the gene matches: 9. The germline gives CDR1 DFQATT, CDR2 SNEGSKA (reference sequence). CDR3 size: 11 residues.

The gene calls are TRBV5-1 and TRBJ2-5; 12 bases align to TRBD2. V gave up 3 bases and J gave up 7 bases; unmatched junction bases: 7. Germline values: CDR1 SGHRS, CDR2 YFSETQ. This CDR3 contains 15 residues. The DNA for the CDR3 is TGCGCCAGCAGCTCTCTAGCGGGAGGGCCTGGGACCCAGTACTTC. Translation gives CASSSLAGGPGTQYF.

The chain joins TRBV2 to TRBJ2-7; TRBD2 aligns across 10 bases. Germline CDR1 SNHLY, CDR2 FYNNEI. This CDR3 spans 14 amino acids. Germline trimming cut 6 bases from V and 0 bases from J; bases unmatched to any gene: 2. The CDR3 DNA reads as TGTGCCAGCAGAGTAGCGGGAGGCTCCTACGAGCAGTACTTC. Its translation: CASRVAGGSYEQYF.

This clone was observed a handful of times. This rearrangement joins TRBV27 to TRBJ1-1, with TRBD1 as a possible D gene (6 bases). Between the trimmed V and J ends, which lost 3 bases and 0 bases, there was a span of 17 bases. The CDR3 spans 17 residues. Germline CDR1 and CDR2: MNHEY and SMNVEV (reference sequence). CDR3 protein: CASSLTGFGGLNTEAFF. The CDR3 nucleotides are TGTGCCAGCAGTTTGACAGGCTTTGGGGGCTTGAACACTGAAGCTTTCTTT.

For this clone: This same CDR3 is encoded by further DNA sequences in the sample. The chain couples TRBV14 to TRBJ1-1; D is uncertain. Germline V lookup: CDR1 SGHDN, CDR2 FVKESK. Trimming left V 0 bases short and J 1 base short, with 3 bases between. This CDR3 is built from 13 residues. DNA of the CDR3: TGTGCCAGCAGCCAAGACCGGAACACTGAAGCTTTCTTT. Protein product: CASSQDRNTEAFF.

This CDR3 reads CASRVDRARQETQYF. DNA of the CDR3: TGTGCCAGCAGAGTAGACAGGGCGCGGCAAGAGACCCAGTACTTC. This chain connects TRBV2 to TRBJ2-5; 7 bases map to TRBD1. The CDR3 sequence is 15 residues long. J was trimmed by 2 bases and V by 6 bases; bases with no gene match: 9. Germline V gene data show CDR1 as SNHLY and CDR2 as FYNNEI.

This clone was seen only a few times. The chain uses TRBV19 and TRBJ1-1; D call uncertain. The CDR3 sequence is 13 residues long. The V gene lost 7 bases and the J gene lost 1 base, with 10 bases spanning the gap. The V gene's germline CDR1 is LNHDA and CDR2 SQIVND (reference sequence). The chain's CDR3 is CASTPPGNTEAFF. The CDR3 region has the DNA TGTGCCAGTACCCCTCCGGGGAACACTGAAGCTTTCTTT.

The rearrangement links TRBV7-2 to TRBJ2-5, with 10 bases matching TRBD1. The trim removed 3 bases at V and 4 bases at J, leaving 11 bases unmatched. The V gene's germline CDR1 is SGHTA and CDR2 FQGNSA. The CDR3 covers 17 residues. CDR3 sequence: CASSFRMTGTGVETQYF. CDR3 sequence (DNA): TGTGCCAGCAGCTTCCGGATGACCGGGACAGGGGTAGAGACCCAGTACTTC. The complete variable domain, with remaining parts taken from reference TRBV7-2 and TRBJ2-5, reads GAGVSQSPSNKVTEKGKDVELRCDPISGHTALYWYRQSLGQGLEFLIYFQGNSAPDKSGLPSDRFSAERTGGSVSTLTIQRTQQEDSAVYLCASSFRMTGTGVETQYFGPGTRLLVL.

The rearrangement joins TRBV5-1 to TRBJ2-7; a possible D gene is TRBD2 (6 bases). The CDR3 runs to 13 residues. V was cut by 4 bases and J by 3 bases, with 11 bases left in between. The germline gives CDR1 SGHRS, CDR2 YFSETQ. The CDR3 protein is CASSRGGDYEQYF. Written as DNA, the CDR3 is TGCGCCAGCAGCCGGGGCGGGGACTACGAGCAGTACTTC.

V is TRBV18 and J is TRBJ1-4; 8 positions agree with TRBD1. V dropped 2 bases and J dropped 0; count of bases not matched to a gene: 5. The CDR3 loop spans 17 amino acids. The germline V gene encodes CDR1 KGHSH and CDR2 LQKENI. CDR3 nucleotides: TGTGCCAGCTCACCATACATACAGGGGGCAACTAATGAAAAACTGTTTTTT. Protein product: CASSPYIQGATNEKLFF.

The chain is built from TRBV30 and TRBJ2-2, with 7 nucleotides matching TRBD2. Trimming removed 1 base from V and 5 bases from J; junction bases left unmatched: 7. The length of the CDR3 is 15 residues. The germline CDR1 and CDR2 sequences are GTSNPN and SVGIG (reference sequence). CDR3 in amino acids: CAWSEWTRRTGELFF. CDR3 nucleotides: TGTGCCTGGAGTGAATGGACTAGGCGGACCGGGGAGCTGTTTTTT.

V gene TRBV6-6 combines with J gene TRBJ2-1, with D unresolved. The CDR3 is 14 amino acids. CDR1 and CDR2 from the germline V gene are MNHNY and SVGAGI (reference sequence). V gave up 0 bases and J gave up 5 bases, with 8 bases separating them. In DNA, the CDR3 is TGTGCCAGCAGTTACTCCCAGGTGAACAATGAGCAGTTCTTC. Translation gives CASSYSQVNNEQFF.

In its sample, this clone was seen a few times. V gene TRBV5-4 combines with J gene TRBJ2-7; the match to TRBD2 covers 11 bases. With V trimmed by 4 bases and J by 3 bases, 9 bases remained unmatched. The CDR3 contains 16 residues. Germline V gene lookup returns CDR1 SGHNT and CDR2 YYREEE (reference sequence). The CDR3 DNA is TGTGCCAGCAGCAGACAACTAGCGGGAGCTATCTACGAGCAGTACTTC. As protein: CASSRQLAGAIYEQYF.

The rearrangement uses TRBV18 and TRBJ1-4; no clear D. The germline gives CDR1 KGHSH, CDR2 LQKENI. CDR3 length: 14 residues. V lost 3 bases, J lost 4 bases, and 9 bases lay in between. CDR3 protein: CASSPREINEKLFF. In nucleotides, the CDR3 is TGTGCCAGCTCACCCCGGGAGATTAATGAAAAACTGTTTTTT.

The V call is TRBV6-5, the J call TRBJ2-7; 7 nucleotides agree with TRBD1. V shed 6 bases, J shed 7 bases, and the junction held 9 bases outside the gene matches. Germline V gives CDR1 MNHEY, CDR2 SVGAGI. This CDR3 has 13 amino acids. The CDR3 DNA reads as TGTGCCAGCAGCGAACAGGGGACGCGGGAGCAGTACTTC. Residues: CASSEQGTREQYF.

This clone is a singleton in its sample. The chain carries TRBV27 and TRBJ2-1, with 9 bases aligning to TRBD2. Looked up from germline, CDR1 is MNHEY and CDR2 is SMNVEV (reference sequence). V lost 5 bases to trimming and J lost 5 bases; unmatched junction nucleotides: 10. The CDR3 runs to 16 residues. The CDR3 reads CASSPLAGVGDNEQFF. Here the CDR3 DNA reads TGTGCCAGCAGTCCATTAGCGGGAGTGGGAGACAATGAGCAGTTCTTC.

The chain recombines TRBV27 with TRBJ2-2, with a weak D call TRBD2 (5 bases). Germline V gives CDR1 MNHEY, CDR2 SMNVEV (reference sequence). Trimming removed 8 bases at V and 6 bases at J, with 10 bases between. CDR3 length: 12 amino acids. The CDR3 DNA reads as TGTGCCAGCGGATGGGGAGCCGGGGAGCTGTTTTTT. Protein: CASGWGAGELFF.

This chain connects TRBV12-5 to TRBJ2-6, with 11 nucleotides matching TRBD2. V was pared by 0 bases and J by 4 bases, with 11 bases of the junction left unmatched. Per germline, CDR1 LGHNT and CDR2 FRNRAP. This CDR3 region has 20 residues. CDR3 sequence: CASGLVLLAGGPSGANVLTF. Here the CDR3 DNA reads TGTGCTAGTGGTTTGGTACTCTTAGCGGGAGGGCCATCGGGGGCCAACGTCCTGACTTTC.